Listed below are T cell receptor beta chains from one sample, sequenced in a study of technical replicates of blood from several donors. The protocol was immunoSEQ multiplex PCR, while the TCRdb copy is restricted to in-frame clones and leaves out a portion. The data show tens of thousands of clones, around 94% seen once. The sample taken for sequencing was T cells isolated from PBMCs. These receptors were obtained from a human donor in good health. CDR3s include the opening cysteine and the closing phenylalanine or tryptophan. A D gene is named only where the DNA matches it firmly. Clone size appears in some rows only: once, few, many, or a class for an expanded clone.

j_call | d_call | clone_size | v_call | cdr3_aa | cdr3_nt
TRBJ1-1 | . | . | TRBV7-2 | CASSLDGVGRAFF | TGTGCCAGCAGCTTAGATGGGGTCGGGAGAGCTTTCTTT
TRBJ2-7 | TRBD1 | . | TRBV7-9 | CASSLTTGGDGEQYF | TGTGCCAGCAGTCTTACGACAGGGGGGGATGGGGAGCAGTACTTC
TRBJ1-2 | . | . | TRBV5-4 | CASTSEEGFVYGYTF | TGTGCCAGCACGAGCGAGGAGGGATTTGTCTATGGCTACACCTTC
TRBJ2-1 | . | . | TRBV6-5 | CASRETIGDYNEQFF | TGTGCCAGCAGAGAGACCATAGGGGACTACAATGAGCAGTTCTTC
TRBJ1-4 | TRBD1 | . | TRBV6-6 | CASSYPGTGNEKLFF | TGTGCCAGCAGCTACCCTGGGACAGGGAATGAAAAACTGTTTTTT
TRBJ2-1 | TRBD1 | . | TRBV4-2 | CASSGPGETGDEQFF | TGTGCCAGCAGTGGACCCGGGGAAACAGGGGATGAGCAGTTCTTC
TRBJ2-3 | . | . | TRBV6-1 | CASRTTLGTDTQYF | TGTGCCAGCCGGACTACTCTGGGCACAGATACGCAGTATTTT
TRBJ1-1 | . | . | TRBV18 | CASSEGVGTEAFF | TGTGCCAGCTCAGAGGGTGTGGGCACTGAAGCTTTCTTT
TRBJ2-7 | TRBD1 | once | TRBV7-2 | CASRPTGSYEQYF | TGTGCCAGCAGGCCGACAGGGAGCTACGAGCAGTACTTC
TRBJ1-5 | . | . | TRBV7-2 | CASSLGASISNQPQHF | TGTGCCAGCAGCTTAGGTGCCAGTATTAGCAATCAGCCCCAGCATTTT
TRBJ2-1 | TRBD2 | . | TRBV27 | CASSLGLAGYNEQFF | TGTGCCAGCAGTTTAGGACTAGCGGGGTACAATGAGCAGTTCTTC
TRBJ2-1 | TRBD1 | . | TRBV6-1 | CASERQGEYNEQFF | TGTGCCAGCGAGAGACAGGGGGAATACAATGAGCAGTTCTTC
TRBJ1-2 | TRBD1 | . | TRBV9 | CASSPPSGGTSGYTF | TGTGCCAGCAGCCCCCCGTCAGGGGGAACCTCTGGCTACACCTTC
TRBJ1-5 | TRBD1 | . | TRBV30 | CAWSVRDRVASLGNQPQHF | TGTGCCTGGAGTGTACGCGACAGGGTGGCGTCTTTAGGCAATCAGCCCCAGCATTTT
TRBJ1-5 | . | . | TRBV28 | CASSTPAGYPGHF | TGTGCCAGCAGCACTCCTGCAGGCTACCCTGGACATTTT
TRBJ2-7 | TRBD1 | . | TRBV6-1 | CASRETGGGEQYF | TGTGCCAGCAGAGAGACAGGGGGCGGCGAGCAGTACTTC
TRBJ2-3 | . | . | TRBV7-9 | CASSPHTYTQYF | TGTGCCAGCAGCCCCCACACCTATACGCAGTATTTT
TRBJ1-1 | . | . | TRBV19 | CASSIVSSSAGGSFSSTEAFF | TGTGCCAGTAGTATAGTCAGCAGTTCCGCCGGAGGGTCGTTTTCGAGCACTGAAGCTTTCTTT
TRBJ2-2 | TRBD2 | . | TRBV7-9 | CASSSGLADTGELFF | TGTGCCAGCAGCAGCGGACTAGCGGATACCGGGGAGCTGTTTTTT
TRBJ1-2 | TRBD1 | . | TRBV2 | CASSSDRGYGYTF | TGTGCCAGCAGTTCGGACAGGGGGTATGGCTACACCTTC
TRBJ2-1 | TRBD1 | . | TRBV7-7 | CASSLKTGNNEQFF | TGTGCTAGCAGCTTAAAGACAGGGAACAATGAGCAGTTCTTC
TRBJ1-6 | TRBD1 | . | TRBV27 | CASRSSGTGGSPLHF | TGTGCCAGCAGGTCCTCCGGGACAGGGGGTTCACCCCTCCACTTT
TRBJ2-7 | TRBD1 | . | TRBV7-9 | CASSKARDRSLTQYF | TGTGCCAGCAGCAAGGCCCGGGACAGGAGCCTTACCCAGTACTTC
TRBJ2-7 | . | . | TRBV7-8 | CASSLVEVYEQYF | TGTGCCAGCAGCTTAGTCGAGGTCTACGAGCAGTACTTC
TRBJ1-1 | . | once | TRBV4-2 | CASSLFGTKTEAFF | TGTGCCAGCAGCCTTTTTGGGACTAAGACTGAAGCTTTCTTT
TRBJ2-5 | . | . | TRBV7-9 | CASSLLSGPQETQYF | TGTGCCAGCAGCTTATTAAGCGGACCTCAAGAGACCCAGTACTTC
TRBJ1-5 | . | . | TRBV18 | CASSPFESQGSDQPQHF | TGTGCCAGCTCACCATTTGAGAGTCAGGGGTCCGATCAGCCCCAGCATTTT
TRBJ2-1 | TRBD2 | . | TRBV28 | CASRPIAGAPYNEQFF | TGTGCCAGCAGGCCTATAGCGGGAGCACCCTACAATGAGCAGTTCTTC
TRBJ1-3 | . | . | TRBV14 | CASSQDTDIAFAGNTIYF | TGTGCCAGCAGCCAAGATACGGACATCGCGTTTGCTGGAAACACCATATATTTT
TRBJ1-1 | . | few | TRBV6-1 | CASSEVLRGTEAFF | TGTGCCAGCAGTGAAGTTTTAAGGGGGACTGAAGCTTTCTTT
TRBJ1-2 | TRBD1 | . | TRBV4-1 | CASSQPGQGMGYGYTF | TGCGCCAGCAGCCAGCCGGGACAGGGAATGGGCTATGGCTACACCTTC
TRBJ2-5 | TRBD2 | . | TRBV7-7 | CASSGTSYETQYF | TGTGCTAGCTCCGGGACTAGTTATGAGACCCAGTACTTC
TRBJ2-6 | . | . | TRBV6-4 | CASSNRSSGANVLTF | TGTGCCAGCAGTAACAGGAGCTCTGGGGCCAACGTCCTGACTTTC
TRBJ2-7 | . | . | TRBV28 | CASSFLYEQYF | TGTGCCAGCAGTTTCCTTTACGAGCAGTACTTC
TRBJ1-2 | . | once | TRBV21-1 | CASRPDRHPDANYGYTF | TGTGCCAGCCGACCTGACAGACACCCAGATGCTAACTATGGCTACACCTTC
TRBJ2-1 | TRBD2 | . | TRBV9 | CASSVTSGSYNEQFF | TGTGCCAGCAGCGTGACTAGCGGAAGCTACAATGAGCAGTTCTTC
TRBJ1-1 | . | . | TRBV4-1 | CASSQEYSGNTEAFF | TGCGCCAGCAGCCAAGAATATTCAGGCAACACTGAAGCTTTCTTT
TRBJ2-7 | . | . | TRBV6-5 | CASSYSTGVSLPEQYF | TGTGCCAGCAGTTACTCGACGGGAGTTTCCCTCCCCGAGCAGTACTTC
TRBJ1-5 | TRBD1 | . | TRBV6-1 | CASRRTGSNQPQHF | TGTGCCAGCAGGAGGACAGGGAGCAATCAGCCCCAGCATTTT
TRBJ1-1 | . | few | TRBV12-5 | CASGQGNTEAFF | TGTGCTAGTGGGCAGGGGAACACTGAAGCTTTCTTT
TRBJ2-3 | . | . | TRBV5-4 | CASSGGGLGTDTQYF | TGTGCCAGCAGCGGGGGGGGCTTGGGCACAGATACGCAGTATTTT
TRBJ2-1 | TRBD1 | . | TRBV10-3 | CAISESGGTGGLYNEQFF | TGTGCCATCAGTGAGTCAGGGGGGACAGGGGGACTCTACAATGAGCAGTTCTTC